This T cell receptor beta chain was sequenced for a study of shared clonotypes between healthy human individuals. Study summary: Donors had three CD4 naive, three CD4 memory, two CD8 naive and one CD8 memory plate apiece. Study-wide results and limits: Memory subsets generally showed lower estimated richness than naive subsets.

Concerning this clone: Its cognate antigen is unknown.

The authors ran the assay at deep level. Data came from immunoSEQ multiplex PCR; TCRdb stores just in-frame clones and leaves some out. The sample includes more than 550,000 clones, 55% to 80% of them seen just once. Germline V gene sequence: CDR1 GTSNPN, CDR2 SVGIG (reference sequence). The V and J ends lost 1 base and 1 base respectively, with 4 bases between them. The CDR3 has 12 residues. The sequence derives from a woman aged 30 to 39 in good health. The chain carries TRBV30 and TRBJ2-5; D is ambiguous. Sample: memory CD4+ T cells sorted from blood. Subset reported: CD45RA-negative fraction. The CDR3 region has the DNA TGTGCCTGGAGTGCAATCCAAGAGACCCAGTACTTC. Translated, it gives CAWSAIQETQYF.